This TCR beta chain was retrieved from a study of blood T cell repertoires in COVID-19. Study background: Whether acute or convalescent, the COVID-19 samples came from the United States, Italy and Spain. The cDNA or gDNA used as material had been derived from T cells, B-cell-depleted T cells, or PBMCs.

The CDR3 loop spans 17 amino acids. Per germline, CDR1 MNHEY and CDR2 SVGEGT. V lost 2 bases and J 4 bases, leaving 19 bases between the germline ends. Profiling relied on immunoSEQ multiplex PCR, and the TCRdb table lists in-frame clones only, not all of them. The sample records about 170,000 clones, approximately 85% being singletons. The chain is built from TRBV6-2 or TRBV6-3 and TRBJ2-3, with TRBD2 as a possible D gene (6 bases). This TCR was sampled from a man aged 55 to 69 who had recovered from COVID-19. The specimen was peripheral blood. The CDR3: CASSYPLGSSGADTQYF. Here the CDR3 DNA reads TGTGCCAGCAGTTACCCCCTCGGGAGTAGCGGAGCAGATACGCAGTATTTT.